The 8 T cell receptor beta chains below all came from one sample that was sequenced in a study of OX40 agonist ivuxolimab in advanced cancers. Data came from immunoSEQ multiplex PCR; TCRdb stores just in-frame clones and leaves some out. Of roughly 70,000 clones listed, approximately 86% are singletons. The material was CD4+ or CD8+ T cells sorted from blood, obtained in a trial of the OX40 agonist ivuxolimab. These receptors all stem from an adult with an advanced solid tumor such as melanoma, head and neck, liver or kidney cancer.

This chain links TRBV19 with TRBJ2-3, with D possibly matching TRBD1 (5 bases). V was trimmed by 5 bases and J by 2 bases, leaving 11 bases between them. This CDR3 is 14 amino acids long. CDR1 LNHDA and CDR2 SQIVND come from the germline V gene (reference sequence). CDR3 protein: CASSLGDFTDTQYF. DNA of the CDR3: TGTGCCAGTAGTTTAGGGGATTTCACAGATACGCAGTATTTT.

DNA for the CDR3: TGCGCCAGCAGCCCTGGAGGTGCAGGCAATCAGCCCCAGCATTTT. It translates to CASSPGGAGNQPQHF. The chain uses TRBV5-1 and TRBJ1-5, with D hard to call. The CDR3 extends over 15 amino acids. V was clipped by 4 bases and J by 2 bases, with 13 bases between them. Germline loops: CDR1 SGHRS, CDR2 YFSETQ.

The J gene is TRBJ2-7, the V gene TRBV7-8, with a tentative D call TRBD1 (5 bases). Germline CDR1 reads SGHVS; CDR2 reads FQNEAQ. V shed 1 base and J shed 1 base, with 14 bases lying between them. The CDR3 is 16 amino acids. The CDR3 sequence is CASSLGQHKPSYEQYF. As DNA, the CDR3 is TGTGCCAGCAGCTTAGGACAGCACAAACCATCCTACGAGCAGTACTTC.

This chain links TRBV19 with TRBJ2-7; 9 nucleotides align to TRBD1. J was trimmed by 1 base and V by 7 bases; bases with no gene match: 2. Germline assignment: CDR1 LNHDA and CDR2 SQIVND (reference sequence). The CDR3 runs 13 residues. The CDR3, as DNA: TGTGCCAGTACTGGGACAGGGTCCTACGAGCAGTACTTC. Its protein is CASTGTGSYEQYF.

The chain is built from TRBV14 and TRBJ2-7; D unresolved. Germline lookup yields CDR1 SGHDN and CDR2 FVKESK. V shed 5 bases and J shed 0 bases, with 8 bases lying between them. The CDR3 sequence is 13 residues long. As DNA, the CDR3 is TGTGCCAGCAGCTCTTACATCTCCTACGAGCAGTACTTC. As protein: CASSSYISYEQYF.

V gene TRBV2 combines with J gene TRBJ1-1; TRBD1 matches 8 bases. CDR3 length equals 13 residues. Trimming took 4 bases from V and 5 from J; bases not matched to a gene: 3. In germline, CDR1 is SNHLY, CDR2 FYNNEI. CDR3 nucleotides: TGTGCCAGCAGTGCCAGGGGGCTAACTGAAGCTTTCTTT. Protein product: CASSARGLTEAFF.

For this clone: In the same sample, other DNA sequences code for this CDR3. V usage is TRBV9 and J usage is TRBJ2-7; TRBD1 is a possible D gene (6 bases). V lost 0 bases and J 7 bases, leaving 11 bases between the germline ends. The CDR3 loop spans 13 amino acids. Per germline, CDR1 SGDLS and CDR2 YYNGEE. The CDR3 reads CASSVADQGEQYF. CDR3 bases: TGTGCCAGCAGCGTAGCGGACCAGGGGGAGCAGTACTTC. Full variable domain (remainder filled in from reference TRBV9 and TRBJ2-7): DSGVTQTPKHLITATGQRVTLRCSPRSGDLSVYWYQQSLDQGLQFLIQYYNGEERAKGNILERFSAQQFPDLHSELNLSSLELGDSALYFCASSVADQGEQYFGPGTRLTVT.

This chain connects TRBV5-1 to TRBJ2-5; D is tentatively TRBD1 or TRBD2 (5 bases each). The CDR3 consists of 13 residues. In germline, CDR1 is SGHRS, CDR2 YFSETQ. V dropped 5 bases and J dropped 5 bases, with 13 bases sitting between them. Here the CDR3 DNA reads TGCGCCAGCAGAACGGGACCGAGGGAGACCCAGTACTTC. Protein: CASRTGPRETQYF.